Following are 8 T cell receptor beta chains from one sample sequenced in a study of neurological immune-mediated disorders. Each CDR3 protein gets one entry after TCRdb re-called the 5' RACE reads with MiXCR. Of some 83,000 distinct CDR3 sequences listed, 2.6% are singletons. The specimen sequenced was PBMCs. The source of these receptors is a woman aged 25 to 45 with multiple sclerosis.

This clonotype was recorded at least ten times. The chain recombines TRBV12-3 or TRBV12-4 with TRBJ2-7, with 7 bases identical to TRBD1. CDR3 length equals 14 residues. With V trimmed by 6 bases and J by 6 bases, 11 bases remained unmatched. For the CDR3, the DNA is TGTGCCAGCAGCCGGCCGGGACAGACAGGCGAGCAGTACTTC. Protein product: CASSRPGQTGEQYF.

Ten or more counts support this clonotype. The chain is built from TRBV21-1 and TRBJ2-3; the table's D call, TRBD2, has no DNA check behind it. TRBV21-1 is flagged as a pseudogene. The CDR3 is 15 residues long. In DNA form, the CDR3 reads TGTGCCAGAGGACTAGCGGGACCGTGCGGGGATACGCAGTATTTT. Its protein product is CARGLAGPCGDTQYF.

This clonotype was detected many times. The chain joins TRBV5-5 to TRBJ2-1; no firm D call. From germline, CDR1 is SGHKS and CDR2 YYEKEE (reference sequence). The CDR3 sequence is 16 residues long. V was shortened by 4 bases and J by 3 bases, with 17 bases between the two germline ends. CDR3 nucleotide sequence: TGTGCCAGCAGCCCCTTTCAAGCCGCCGGCTACAATGAGCAGTTCTTC. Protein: CASSPFQAAGYNEQFF.

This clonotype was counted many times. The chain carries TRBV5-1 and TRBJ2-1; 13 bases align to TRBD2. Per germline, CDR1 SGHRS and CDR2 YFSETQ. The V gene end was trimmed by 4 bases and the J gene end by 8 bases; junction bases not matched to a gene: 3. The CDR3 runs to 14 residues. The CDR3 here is CASSTSGRVDEQFF. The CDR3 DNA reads TGCGCCAGCAGCACTAGCGGGAGGGTCGATGAGCAGTTCTTC.

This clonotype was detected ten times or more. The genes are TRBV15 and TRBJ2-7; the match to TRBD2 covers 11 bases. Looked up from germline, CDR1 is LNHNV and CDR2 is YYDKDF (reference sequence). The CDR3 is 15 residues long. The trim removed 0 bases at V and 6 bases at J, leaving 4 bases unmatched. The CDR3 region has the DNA TGTGCCACCAGCAGAGACCTAGCGGGAGGTCGCGAGCAGTACTTC. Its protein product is CATSRDLAGGREQYF.

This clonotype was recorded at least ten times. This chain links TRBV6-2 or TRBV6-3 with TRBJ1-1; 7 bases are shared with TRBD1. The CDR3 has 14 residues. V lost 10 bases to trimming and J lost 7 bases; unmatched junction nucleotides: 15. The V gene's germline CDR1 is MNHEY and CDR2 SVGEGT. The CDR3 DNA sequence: TGTGCCACCCTCAGACCCACAGGGGACGGTGAAGCTTTCTTT. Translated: CATLRPTGDGEAFF.

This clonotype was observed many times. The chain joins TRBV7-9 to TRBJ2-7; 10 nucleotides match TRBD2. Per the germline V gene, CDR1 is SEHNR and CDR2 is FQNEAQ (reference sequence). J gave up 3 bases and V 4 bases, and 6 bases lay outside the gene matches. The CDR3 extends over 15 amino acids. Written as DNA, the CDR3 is TGTGCCAGCAGCTCTGCTAGCGGGAGAGGCTACGAGCAGTACTTC. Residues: CASSSASGRGYEQYF.

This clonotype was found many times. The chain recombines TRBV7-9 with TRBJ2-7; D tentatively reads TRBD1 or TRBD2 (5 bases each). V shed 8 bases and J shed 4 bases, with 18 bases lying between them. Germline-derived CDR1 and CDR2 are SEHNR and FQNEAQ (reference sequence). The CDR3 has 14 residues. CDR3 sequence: CASSTVTDYYEQYF. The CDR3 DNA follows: TGTGCCAGCTCGACAGTGACAGACTATTACGAGCAGTACTTC.